The sample holds a few counts of the clone carrying this T cell receptor beta chain. Antigen unknown. The data derive from a study of T-cell reconstitution after alpha-beta-depleted transplantation in children. Germline-derived CDR1 and CDR2 are MGHDK and SYGVNS. This CDR3 has 15 residues. V gave up 1 base and J gave up 0 bases, with 9 bases separating them. Study-wide points: Alpha-beta T cells about two months after transplant reportedly derived from several hundred expanded graft clones. At the one-year point after transplant, T-cell counts and TCRbeta diversity were found to come mostly from T cells that had been newly produced.

Preparation of the TCRbeta library involved a method that used unique molecular identifiers. TCRdb called the PCR reads again in MiXCR, with one record for every CDR3 protein. This table holds roughly 500,000 distinct CDR3 sequences, about 10% found once. This rearrangement joins TRBV25-1 to TRBJ1-1; no clear D gene. The sequence was collected from a child between 2 and 9 years old with inherited bone marrow failure, due to receive a stem cell transplant. Sequencing was performed on PBMCs, taken before TCRalphabeta/CD19-depleted stem cell transplant. CDR3 region: CASSEFSHMNTEAFF. The CDR3, as DNA: TGTGCCAGCAGTGAATTTAGCCACATGAACACTGAAGCTTTCTTT. The variable domain in full, with the rest retrieved from reference TRBV25-1 and TRBJ1-1, is EADIYQTPRYLVIGTGKKITLECSQTMGHDKMYWYQQDPGMELHLIHYSYGVNSTEKGDLSSESTVSRIRTEHFPLTLESARPSHTSQYLCASSEFSHMNTEAFFGQGTRLTVV.